The clone carrying this TCR beta chain was recorded only once. Its antigen is not known. Between the trimmed V and J ends, which lost 4 bases and 8 bases, there was a span of 11 bases. Germline V lookup: CDR1 SGHTA, CDR2 FQGNSA. The CDR3 contains 13 residues. The data were obtained in a study of T cell responses to AZD1222 COVID-19 vaccine. Study-wide results and caveats: Baseline antibody screening turned up just six or seven seropositive AZD1222 recipients. Repertoire sampling was restricted to post-peak T cell response timepoints. Variant regions that are unmutated are reportedly the target of nearly half of spike-specific TCRs.

Pooled together were second doses at about 4 or about 12 weeks. The method was immunoSEQ multiplex PCR; TCRdb's version includes in-frame clones alone and lacks a portion of them. The table records tens of thousands of clones, 89% of them present only once. This receptor was taken from an adult who received the AZD1222 COVID-19 vaccine. Specimen: peripheral blood, collected 28 days after the second AZD1222 dose. The chain is built from TRBV7-2 and TRBJ2-2; unclear D gene. CDR3 sequence reads: CASSYRLGGELFF. In DNA, the CDR3 is TGTGCCAGCAGCTACCGCTTGGGTGGGGAGCTGTTTTTT.